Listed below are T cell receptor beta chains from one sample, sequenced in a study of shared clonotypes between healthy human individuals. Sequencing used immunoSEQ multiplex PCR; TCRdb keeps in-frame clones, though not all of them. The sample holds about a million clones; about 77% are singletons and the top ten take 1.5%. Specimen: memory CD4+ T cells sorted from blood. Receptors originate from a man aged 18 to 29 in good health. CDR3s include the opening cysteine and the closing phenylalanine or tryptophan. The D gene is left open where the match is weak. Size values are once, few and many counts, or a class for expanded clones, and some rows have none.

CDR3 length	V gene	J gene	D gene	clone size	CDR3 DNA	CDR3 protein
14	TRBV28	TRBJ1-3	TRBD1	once	TGTGCCAGCGCCGACAGGGAGGCTGGAAACACCATATATTTT	CASADREAGNTIYF
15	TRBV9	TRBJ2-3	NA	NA	TGTGCCAGCAGCGTGGGCCTTACAAGCACAGATACGCAGTATTTT	CASSVGLTSTDTQYF
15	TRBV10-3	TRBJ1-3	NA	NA	TGTGCCATCAGTCAATTTGGACAAGGGGGAAACACCATATATTTT	CAISQFGQGGNTIYF
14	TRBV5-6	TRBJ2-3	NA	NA	TGTGCCAGCAGCTTGGTGGCAGCCACAGATACGCAGTATTTT	CASSLVAATDTQYF
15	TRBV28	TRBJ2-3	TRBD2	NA	TGTGCCAGCACCGACGGGGGGGCTTACACAGATACGCAGTATTTT	CASTDGGAYTDTQYF
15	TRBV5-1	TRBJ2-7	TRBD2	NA	TGCGCCAGCAGATTGACTAGCGGGAGTGTCTACGAGCAGTACTTC	CASRLTSGSVYEQYF
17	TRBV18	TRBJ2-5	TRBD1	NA	TGTGCCAGCTCACCCCTGGGACCCGGGACAGAGGGTGAGACCCAGTACTTC	CASSPLGPGTEGETQYF
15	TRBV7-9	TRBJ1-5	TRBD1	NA	TGTGCCAGCAGCGGACAGGGGCCTAGCAATCAGCCCCAGCATTTT	CASSGQGPSNQPQHF
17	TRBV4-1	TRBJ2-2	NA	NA	TGCGCCAGCAGCCTCGGGACAAGCCTCAAAAACACCGGGGAGCTGTTTTTT	CASSLGTSLKNTGELFF
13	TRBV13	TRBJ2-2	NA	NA	TGTGCCAGCAGGTACTCAGGGGCCGGGGAGCTGTTTTTT	CASRYSGAGELFF